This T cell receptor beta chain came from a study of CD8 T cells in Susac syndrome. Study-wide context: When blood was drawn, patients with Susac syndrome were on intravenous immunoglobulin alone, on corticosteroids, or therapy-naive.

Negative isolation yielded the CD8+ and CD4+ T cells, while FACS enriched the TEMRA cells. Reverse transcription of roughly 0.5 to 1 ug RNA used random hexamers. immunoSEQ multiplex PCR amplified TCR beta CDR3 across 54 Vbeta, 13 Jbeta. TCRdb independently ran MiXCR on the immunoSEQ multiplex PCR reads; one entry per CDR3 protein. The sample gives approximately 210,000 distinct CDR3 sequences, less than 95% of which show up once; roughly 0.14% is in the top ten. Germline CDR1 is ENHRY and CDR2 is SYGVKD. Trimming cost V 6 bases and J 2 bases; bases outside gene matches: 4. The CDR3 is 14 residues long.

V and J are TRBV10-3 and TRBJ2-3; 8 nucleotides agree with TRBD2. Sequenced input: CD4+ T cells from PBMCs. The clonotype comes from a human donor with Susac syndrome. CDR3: CAIRDGLATDTQYF. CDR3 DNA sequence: TGTGCCATCAGAGACGGACTAGCCACAGATACGCAGTATTTT.